The clone carrying this T cell receptor beta chain was observed at least ten times. As yet, its antigen is unknown. The data belong to a study of T cells after yellow fever vaccination. TCRdb redid the calling of the 5' RACE reads with MiXCR, one entry per CDR3 protein. The table has fewer than 400,000 distinct CDR3 sequences, about 6.2% seen once; the top ten hold 14% to 15%. Study-wide results and limits: The booster response re-showed most primary clones: 95% to 96% CD4, approximately 90% CD8. Overall, a small share of clonotypes was seen in both CD4 and CD8 compartments.

V was shortened by 4 bases and J by 5 bases, with 15 bases between the two germline ends. The CDR3 length is 15 residues. CDR1 is SGHRS, CDR2 YFSETQ, per germline. This TCR derives from a man aged 30 to 39 who received the YFV17D yellow fever vaccine. Material: PBMCs, obtained 5 days after the yellow fever booster vaccination. V is TRBV5-1 and J is TRBJ1-4; no firm D call. Here the CDR3 reads CASSLDTAGNEKLFF. The CDR3 coding sequence is TGCGCCAGCAGCCTGGATACGGCGGGAAATGAAAAACTGTTTTTT.